One and the same sample provided the 20 T cell receptor beta chains below, sequenced in a study of blood T cell repertoires in COVID-19. Some clones are missing from TCRdb's copy, which holds only in-frame ones; the method was immunoSEQ multiplex PCR. The sample gives approximately 240,000 clones, around four fifths of which show up once; 15% to 20% is in the top ten. The specimen sequenced was peripheral blood. The receptors were sampled from a woman aged 80 or over with active or convalescent COVID-19.

V usage is TRBV30 and J usage is TRBJ1-1, with D perhaps TRBD1 (6 bases). V lost 3 bases and J 1 base, leaving 15 bases between the germline ends. In germline, CDR1 is GTSNPN, CDR2 SVGIG (reference sequence). The CDR3 runs 15 residues. The CDR3 loop is CAWSVTGTKNTEAFF. The CDR3 DNA reads TGTGCCTGGAGCGTTACCGGGACAAAGAACACTGAAGCTTTCTTT.

This clone was seen a single time. The genes are TRBV9 and TRBJ2-7; tentatively, D is TRBD2 (5 bases). The CDR3 is 15 residues long. Germline V CDR1 and CDR2: SGDLS, YYNGEE. V was shortened by 0 bases and J by 0 bases, with 10 bases between the two germline ends. The CDR3 DNA reads as TGTGCCAGCAGCGTAGTTAGCGCCCCCTCCTACGAGCAGTACTTC. Translated: CASSVVSAPSYEQYF.

The table lists this clone with a few counts. V gene TRBV7-6 combines with J gene TRBJ2-1; 12 positions agree with TRBD2. This CDR3 comprises 16 residues. The junction had 10 bases not matched to a gene; V was cut back by 5 bases and J by 8 bases. From germline, CDR1 is SGHVS and CDR2 FNYEAQ. The CDR3 sequence: CASSGRVLAGGDEQFF. In nucleotides, the CDR3 is TGTGCCAGCAGCGGACGTGTGCTAGCGGGAGGGGATGAGCAGTTCTTC. The whole variable domain, filled in from reference TRBV7-6 and TRBJ2-1, reads GAGVSQSPRYKVTKRGQDVALRCDPISGHVSLYWYRQALGQGPEFLTYFNYEAQQDKSGLPNDRFSAERPEGSISTLTIQRTEQRDSAMYRCASSGRVLAGGDEQFFGPGTRLTVL.

About this clone: One junction end disagrees with the germline gene, perhaps due to a read error. The chain combines TRBV29-1 with TRBJ1-3; D unresolved. The CDR3 loop spans 12 amino acids. The V gene's germline CDR1 is SQVTM and CDR2 ANQGSEA. This CDR3 reads CSVEDGINSIYF. CDR3 DNA sequence: TGCAGCGTTGAAGATGGTATAAACTCCATATATTTT.

CDR3 sequence (DNA): TGTGCCATCAGTGCCTGGCGGGAGGCCAGAGATACGCAGTATTTT. It is translated as CAISAWREARDTQYF. This chain connects TRBV10-3 to TRBJ2-3, with 8 bases lining up with TRBD2. The CDR3 is made up of 15 amino acids. Germline CDR1 ENHRY, CDR2 SYGVKD. Trimming removed 4 bases from V and 5 bases from J; junction bases left unmatched: 8.

In this sample, this clone turned up once. The rearrangement joins TRBV7-2 to TRBJ2-3, with TRBD1 as a possible D gene (5 bases). Germline V CDR1 and CDR2: SGHTA, FQGNSA. The CDR3 loop spans 16 amino acids. V lost 1 base to trimming and J lost 0 bases, with 11 bases between them. The CDR3 protein is CASSLVRGFSTDTQYF. CDR3 sequence (DNA): TGTGCCAGCAGCTTAGTAAGGGGCTTTAGCACAGATACGCAGTATTTT.

This clone was counted only a few times. The chain links TRBV7-9 to TRBJ1-6; tentatively, D is TRBD1 (6 bases). The germline V and J ends were trimmed by 1 base and 13 bases, with 14 bases remaining between them. This CDR3 has 14 residues. CDR1 SEHNR and CDR2 FQNEAQ come from the germline V gene (reference sequence). Here the CDR3 DNA reads TGTGCCAGCAGCTTAGGAAGGCAGGGGCACCCCCTCCACTTT. It translates to CASSLGRQGHPLHF.

V gene TRBV7-3 combines with J gene TRBJ2-1, with 10 bases identical to TRBD2. This CDR3 contains 15 residues. The germline CDR1 and CDR2 sequences are SGHTA and FQGTGA. Trimming took 5 bases from V and 6 from J; bases not matched to a gene: 7. In DNA, the CDR3 is TGTGCCAGCAGCCAGAGCGGGGGGGCCGCCAATGAGCAGTTCTTC. Translating gives CASSQSGGAANEQFF.

The J gene is TRBJ1-5, the V gene TRBV11-2, with 7 bases fitting TRBD1. V shed 3 bases and J 2 bases; nucleotides not matched to a gene: 13. Per germline, CDR1 SGHAT and CDR2 FQNNGV. CDR3 size: 18 residues. CDR3: CASSFDREMGQGNQPQHF. CDR3 coding DNA: TGTGCCAGCAGCTTCGACAGGGAAATGGGGCAGGGCAATCAGCCCCAGCATTTT.

This clone is a singleton in its sample. The identical CDR3 is also encoded by other nucleotide sequences in the sample. This CDR3 is CASSIQGGNEQFF. The CDR3 DNA sequence: TGTGCCAGCAGCATACAGGGGGGCAATGAGCAGTTCTTC. The genes are TRBV7-2 and TRBJ2-1, with TRBD1 identical over 8 bases. The junction had 3 bases not matched to a gene; V was cut back by 5 bases and J by 6 bases. This CDR3 is 13 amino acids long. In germline, CDR1 is SGHTA, CDR2 FQGNSA.

The V and J genes are TRBV19 and TRBJ1-6, with TRBD1 identical over 8 bases. Unmatched junction bases numbered 3, after V lost 6 bases and J lost 8 bases. Germline CDR1 LNHDA, CDR2 SQIVND (reference sequence). The CDR3 runs to 13 residues. Here the CDR3 reads CASRDRGYSPLHF. The CDR3 nucleotides are TGTGCCAGTAGAGACAGGGGTTATTCACCCCTCCACTTT. Supplemented by reference TRBV19 and TRBJ1-6, the full variable domain reads DGGITQSPKYLFRKEGQNVTLSCEQNLNHDAMYWYRQDPGQGLRLIYYSQIVNDFQKGDIAEGYSVSREKKESFPLTVTSAQKNPTAFYLCASRDRGYSPLHFGNGTRLTVT.

The chain recombines TRBV28 with TRBJ1-5, with TRBD1 as a possible D gene (6 bases). In germline, CDR1 is MDHEN, CDR2 SYDVKM. This CDR3 has 17 amino acids. V was trimmed by 3 bases and J by 0 bases, leaving 15 bases between them. The DNA for the CDR3 is TGTGCCAGCAGTTTGTATCGGGGACAATATAGCAATCAGCCCCAGCATTTT. This translates into CASSLYRGQYSNQPQHF.

The chain employs TRBV18 and TRBJ2-2; D might be TRBD1 (6 bases). The CDR3 covers 14 residues. Trimming took 3 bases from V and 4 from J, leaving 9 bases between them. Germline V gene lookup returns CDR1 KGHSH and CDR2 LQKENI. The CDR3 DNA sequence: TGTGCCAGCTCACCCGGACAGCTCACCGGGGAGCTGTTTTTT. Residues: CASSPGQLTGELFF.

This clone was seen only once. The chain combines TRBV2 with TRBJ1-2; 7 nucleotides line up with TRBD1. From germline, CDR1 is SNHLY and CDR2 FYNNEI. The CDR3 has 11 residues. The J segment lost 13 bases and the V segment lost 6 bases, leaving 8 bases of the junction unmatched. This CDR3 reads CASSLTGNLTF. DNA of the CDR3: TGTGCCAGCAGCCTGACAGGGAATCTCACCTTC.

V gene TRBV5-6 combines with J gene TRBJ2-5; 8 bases map to TRBD1. The CDR3 runs 16 residues. With 2 bases clipped from V and 0 bases from J, the junction kept 6 bases outside the gene matches. Germline values: CDR1 SGHDT, CDR2 YYEEEE. CDR3 bases: TGTGCCAGCAGCTTAACAGGGGGTACACACCAAGAGACCCAGTACTTC. Its translation: CASSLTGGTHQETQYF. Drawing the rest from reference TRBV5-6 and TRBJ2-5, the complete variable domain is DAGVTQSPTHLIKTRGQQVTLRCSPKSGHDTVSWYQQALGQGPQFIFQYYEEEERQRGNFPDRFSGHQFPNYSSELNVNALLLGDSALYLCASSLTGGTHQETQYFGPGTRLLVL.

The table lists this clone with a few counts. The gene calls are TRBV20-1 and TRBJ2-3; TRBD2 matches 8 bases. The CDR3 is made up of 15 amino acids. Per the germline V gene, CDR1 is DFQATT and CDR2 is SNEGSKA (reference sequence). V gave up 3 bases and J gave up 6 bases; unmatched junction bases: 11. The chain's CDR3 is CSASGAVAGLDTQYF. CDR3 bases: TGCAGTGCTAGTGGGGCGGTAGCGGGGCTGGATACGCAGTATTTT.

The chain combines TRBV28 with TRBJ2-1; maybe TRBD1 (6 bases). Germline loops: CDR1 MDHEN, CDR2 SYDVKM. This CDR3 has 16 amino acids. Trimming shortened V by 8 bases and J by 8 bases, and 25 bases separated the two germline ends. The CDR3 sequence: CASQTLRGSRTDEQFF. In DNA, the CDR3 is TGTGCCAGCCAGACTCTCCGGGGCTCGAGGACAGATGAGCAGTTCTTC.

This clone showed up just once. V is TRBV20-1 and J is TRBJ1-5; D is possibly TRBD1 (5 bases). CDR1 is DFQATT and CDR2 is SNEGSKA in the germline V gene (reference sequence). The CDR3 is 13 amino acids. V lost 3 bases and J lost 7, with 13 bases in between. The CDR3 protein is CSASPRGGQPQHF. CDR3 nucleotide sequence: TGCAGTGCTAGTCCGAGGGGAGGACAGCCCCAGCATTTT.

In DNA, the CDR3 is TGCGCCAGCAGCTTGGGAGCAGGGCCCACAGATACGCAGTATTTT. Translated: CASSLGAGPTDTQYF. The V and J genes are TRBV5-1 and TRBJ2-3, with a possible D match to TRBD1 (5 bases). The V and J ends lost 0 bases and 2 bases respectively, with 10 bases between them. The CDR3 extends over 15 amino acids. Germline V CDR1 and CDR2: SGHRS, YFSETQ.

With respect to this clone: One end of the junction does not line up with germline, which may come from a read error. J is TRBJ2-3 and V is TRBV7-7, with a possible D match to TRBD1 (5 bases). From germline, CDR1 is SSHAT and CDR2 FNYEAQ (reference sequence). This CDR3 has 16 residues. CDR3 nucleotide sequence: TGTGCTAGCAGCTCCGACGTGAAGGGGAGCACAGATACGCAGTATTTT. Residues: CASSSDVKGSTDTQYF.